The 11 T cell receptor beta chains below come from one sample, sequenced in a study of cytomegalovirus exposure and HLA in healthy donors. The PCR made use of 60 Vbeta and 13 Jbeta primers. Libraries were prepared by immunoSEQ multiplex PCR; TCRdb keeps only in-frame clonotypes and omits some of them. The sample lists approximately 220,000 clones; over 80% were seen once. The sample was PBMCs. Receptors originate from a boy younger than 10 in good health and CMV-seronegative.

The V call is TRBV2, the J call TRBJ2-1, with D possibly TRBD2 on 6 matching bases. CDR3 length: 14 amino acids. Germline V gene lookup returns CDR1 SNHLY and CDR2 FYNNEI. V lost 6 bases and J 5 bases, leaving 14 bases between the germline ends. This chain's CDR3 is CASRSGSLNNEQFF. CDR3 coding DNA: TGTGCCAGCAGATCCGGGAGCCTTAACAATGAGCAGTTCTTC.

The chain combines TRBV7-9 with TRBJ2-2; D is unclear. The germline V gene has CDR1 SEHNR and CDR2 FQNEAQ (reference sequence). The V gene lost 5 bases and the J gene lost 1 base, with 20 bases spanning the gap. This CDR3 comprises 18 residues. The chain's CDR3 is CASSRTPKEQQNTGELFF. As DNA, the CDR3 is TGTGCCAGCAGCCGAACCCCCAAGGAGCAACAGAACACCGGGGAGCTGTTTTTT.

This clone was observed a single time. The chain uses TRBV5-1 and TRBJ1-4; D perhaps matches TRBD1 (6 bases). Trimming removed 3 bases from V and 0 bases from J, with 12 bases in between. The CDR3 length is 16 residues. CDR1 is SGHRS, CDR2 YFSETQ, per germline. This chain's CDR3 is CASSWGPGATNEKLFF. CDR3 nucleotide sequence: TGCGCCAGCAGCTGGGGGCCCGGTGCAACTAATGAAAAACTGTTTTTT.

V gene TRBV30 combines with J gene TRBJ1-5, with D maybe TRBD1 (5 bases). Between the trimmed V and J ends, which lost 2 bases and 4 bases, there was a span of 12 bases. Germline V gives CDR1 GTSNPN, CDR2 SVGIG (reference sequence). The CDR3 is made up of 14 amino acids. This chain's CDR3 is CAWSSLQANQPQHF. DNA for the CDR3: TGTGCCTGGAGTTCTTTACAGGCGAATCAGCCCCAGCATTTT.

The V and J genes are TRBV4-1 and TRBJ2-7; 9 bases agree with TRBD2. V shed 1 base, J shed 2 bases, and the junction held 6 bases outside the gene matches. In germline, CDR1 is MGHRA, CDR2 YSYEKL. The CDR3 consists of 16 residues. In nucleotides, the CDR3 is TGCGCCAGCAGCCAAGTGCGAGTAGCGGGGGCCTACGAGCAGTACTTC. Translating gives CASSQVRVAGAYEQYF.

This chain joins TRBV6-5 and TRBJ2-7, with TRBD2 matching 7 bases. CDR3 length: 13 residues. Losses at the gene ends were 6 bases for V and 6 bases for J; bases not matched to a gene: 8. Germline values: CDR1 MNHEY, CDR2 SVGAGI. CDR3 amino acids: CASRGGIWSEQYF. The DNA for the CDR3 is TGTGCCAGCAGGGGGGGGATTTGGAGCGAGCAGTACTTC.

The rearrangement links TRBV15 to TRBJ2-7; D perhaps matches TRBD2 (6 bases). The CDR3 runs to 16 residues. V was cut by 1 base and J by 2 bases, with 15 bases left in between. Germline V gene sequence: CDR1 LNHNV, CDR2 YYDKDF (reference sequence). The CDR3 region is CATSRVGYSGTYEQYF. The CDR3 DNA reads as TGTGCCACCAGCAGAGTAGGTTATAGCGGAACCTACGAGCAGTACTTC.

The chain has TRBV4-1 and TRBJ2-7; 8 nucleotides agree with TRBD1. This CDR3 has 14 amino acids. CDR1 is MGHRA, CDR2 YSYEKL, per germline. J lost 2 bases, V lost 1 base, and 1 base had no gene match. The CDR3 protein is CASSQGTGTYEQYF. The CDR3 DNA follows: TGCGCCAGCAGCCAAGGGACAGGGACCTACGAGCAGTACTTC.

The gene calls are TRBV7-9 and TRBJ2-1, with D possibly TRBD1 on 6 matching bases. The CDR3 sequence is 15 residues long. The V gene lost 3 bases and the J gene lost 3 bases, with 12 bases spanning the gap. The germline CDR1 and CDR2 sequences are SEHNR and FQNEAQ (reference sequence). CDR3 in amino acids: CASSFFQDSYNEQFF. For the CDR3, the DNA is TGTGCCAGCAGCTTTTTCCAGGACAGCTACAATGAGCAGTTCTTC. Combining the CDR3 with reference TRBV7-9 and TRBJ2-1 gives the whole variable domain DTGVSQNPRHKITKRGQNVTFRCDPISEHNRLYWYRQTLGQGPEFLTYFQNEAQLEKSRLLSDRFSAERPKGSFSTLEIQRTEQGDSAMYLCASSFFQDSYNEQFFGPGTRLTVL.

The V gene is TRBV30, the J gene TRBJ1-6; TRBD1 matches at 8 bases. CDR1 GTSNPN and CDR2 SVGIG come from the germline V gene (reference sequence). The CDR3 covers 14 residues. Losses at the gene ends were 2 bases for V and 9 bases for J; bases not matched to a gene: 6. This CDR3 is CAWSPGQGSSPLHF. Written as DNA, the CDR3 is TGTGCCTGGAGTCCAGGACAGGGAAGTTCACCCCTCCACTTT.

In this sample, this clone turned up a few times. The chain uses TRBV6-6 and TRBJ2-5, with 7 bases aligning to TRBD2. Per germline, CDR1 MNHNY and CDR2 SVGAGI (reference sequence). The CDR3 totals 11 residues. After removal of 5 bases from V and 11 bases from J, the junction contained 5 bases not matched to a gene. For the CDR3, the DNA is TGTGCCAGCAGTCCCGCGCGGGAGCAGTACTTC. It encodes CASSPAREQYF.